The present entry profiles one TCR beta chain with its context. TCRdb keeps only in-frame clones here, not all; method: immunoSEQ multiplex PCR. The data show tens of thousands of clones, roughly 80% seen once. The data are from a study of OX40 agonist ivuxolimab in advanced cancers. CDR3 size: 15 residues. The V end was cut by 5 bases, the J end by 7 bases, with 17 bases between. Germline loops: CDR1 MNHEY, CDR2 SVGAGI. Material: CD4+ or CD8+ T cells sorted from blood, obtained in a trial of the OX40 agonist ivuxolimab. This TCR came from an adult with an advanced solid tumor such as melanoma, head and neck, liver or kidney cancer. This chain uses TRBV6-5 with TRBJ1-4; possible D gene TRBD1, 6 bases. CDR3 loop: CASSQWEGGGEKLFF. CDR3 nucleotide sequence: TGTGCCAGCAGTCAATGGGAGGGGGGAGGTGAAAAACTGTTTTTT.